This T cell receptor (beta chain) was retrieved from a study of cytomegalovirus exposure and HLA in healthy donors. Overall study: The 130 or so validation repertoires, a later analysis reported, used the same platform as the roughly 730 repertoires from the first cohort.

Study-wide results and limits: Most observed TCR sequences were rare, whereas some public TCRs were detected in many donors. Researchers counted approximately 160 TCR beta chains as cytomegalovirus-associated. The tendency of first-cohort TCR clusters to co-occur in the 130 or so validation repertoires was identified by a subsequent analysis.

This table comes from immunoSEQ multiplex PCR, and its TCRdb copy is limited to in-frame clones, with some not included. The data contain 250,000 or so clones, roughly 89% of them singletons. Per germline, CDR1 SGHNT and CDR2 YYREEE (reference sequence). V gave up 6 bases and J gave up 10 bases, with 19 bases separating them. The CDR3 has 13 amino acids. As concerns this clone: Its antigen is not identified.

The sequenced sample consisted of PBMCs. The chain combines TRBV5-4 with TRBJ1-1; the D gene is possibly TRBD1 (6 bases). The clonotype comes from a man between 18 and 29 years old in good health and CMV-seronegative. The CDR3 spells CASNAHLTGIAFF. The CDR3 DNA follows: TGTGCCAGCAACGCCCATCTGACAGGTATAGCTTTCTTT.